This T cell receptor beta chain was sequenced during a study of read filtering for tumor transcriptome and immune sequencing. Overall study: Per sample, TCR-region reads ranged about 4.05 to 11 million by IR-seq, roughly 85 to 1273 by RNA-seq. Findings and limits, study-wide: RNA-seq captured clonotypes less deeply and reliably than IR-seq. Without single-read clonotypes, shared clonotype proportions correlated more between IR-seq and RNA-seq. In IR-seq, single-read clonotypes were about 80% of clonotypes but about 3.5% of reads.

Germline assignment: CDR1 LGHDT and CDR2 YNNKEL (reference sequence). The length of the CDR3 is 12 residues. V lost 2 bases, J lost 2 bases, and 4 bases lay in between. Molecular barcoded adaptors covering alpha/delta and beta/gamma chains were used on around 400 ng RNA. Using its own MiXCR run on the reads, TCRdb lists one record per CDR3 protein. The sample yields 25,000 or so distinct CDR3 sequences, 20% to 25% seen once. This clonotype was picked up many times. The target antigen is unknown. The TCR comes from a donor aged 40 or over with multiple myeloma. V gene TRBV3-1 combines with J gene TRBJ2-7; D not certain. Sequencing was performed on a population of CD138-negative cells sorted from bone marrow. CDR3 residues: CASSQWTYEQYF. The DNA for the CDR3 is TGTGCCAGCAGCCAATGGACCTACGAGCAGTACTTC.